A single sample is the source of the 32 T cell receptor beta chains below, sequenced in a study of blood T cell repertoires in COVID-19 (TCRdb year 2020). Library construction relied on the immunoSEQ multiplex PCR assay. In its TCRdb copy, this immuneACCESS table keeps in-frame sequences only and misses some clones. Where compared with another copy, unresolved V genes explain less than half of these, and the others have no known cause. The sample table lists approximately 180,000 clones, 85% of them with a count of one. The ten largest make up 6.2% of the sample. Material: PBMCs or T cells enriched from blood (not recorded which). Receptor source: a man aged 35-49 years who had recovered from COVID-19.

The V gene is TRBV7-9, the J gene TRBJ2-2; TRBD2 matches 8 bases. CDR1 is SEHNR, CDR2 FQNEAQ, per germline (reference sequence). The CDR3 loop spans 19 amino acids. J gave up 4 bases and V 1 base, and 14 bases lay outside the gene matches. The DNA for the CDR3 is TGTGCCAGCAGCTTAGGTCTCGGCGGACTAGCCCGTTTCACCGGGGAGCTGTTTTTT. It codes for CASSLGLGGLARFTGELFF. Based on the CDR3 plus reference TRBV7-9 and TRBJ2-2, the full variable domain is DTGVSQNPRHKITKRGQNVTFRCDPISEHNRLYWYRQTLGQGPEFLTYFQNEAQLEKSRLLSDRFSAERPKGSFSTLEIQRTEQGDSAMYLCASSLGLGGLARFTGELFFGEGSRLTVL.

A single count supports this clone. The CDR3 loop is CASSSLSGTEAFF. The CDR3 region has the DNA TGTGCCAGCAGCTCGCTAAGTGGCACTGAAGCTTTCTTT. This chain uses TRBV7-3 with TRBJ1-1; D unclear. Looked up from germline, CDR1 is SGHTA and CDR2 is FQGTGA. The CDR3 contains 13 residues. Trimming took 4 bases from V and 4 from J, leaving 10 bases between them.

The genes are TRBV5-4 and TRBJ1-6; weak D call: TRBD1 (5 bases). V lost 0 bases and J lost 10, with 11 bases in between. This CDR3 is built from 14 residues. From germline, CDR1 is SGHNT and CDR2 YYREEE (reference sequence). The DNA for the CDR3 is TGTGCCAGCAGCTTGGACAGATCAGGGTCACCCCTCCACTTT. Translating gives CASSLDRSGSPLHF.

The chain recombines TRBV5-4 with TRBJ2-2; TRBD2 agrees at 7 bases. J lost 6 bases, V lost 0 bases, and 8 bases had no gene match. CDR3 length equals 16 residues. The germline V gene has CDR1 SGHNT and CDR2 YYREEE (reference sequence). CDR3 sequence (DNA): TGTGCCAGCAGCTTGGGGGGAGGGCAGGGATCCGGGGAGCTGTTTTTT. As protein: CASSLGGGQGSGELFF.

The chain has TRBV14 and TRBJ2-7, with D unclear. This CDR3 spans 13 amino acids. Trimming pared 5 bases from V and 5 bases from J, leaving 13 bases between. Per germline, CDR1 SGHDN and CDR2 FVKESK. The CDR3 sequence: CASSFKPGHEQYF. Written as DNA, the CDR3 is TGTGCCAGCAGCTTCAAACCAGGCCACGAGCAGTACTTC.

The rearrangement links TRBV29-1 to TRBJ1-1, with TRBD1 matching 9 bases. Germline V gene sequence: CDR1 SQVTM, CDR2 ANQGSEA. With 6 bases clipped from V and 3 bases from J, the junction kept 14 bases outside the gene matches. CDR3 size: 16 residues. The CDR3 loop is CSVTKRGQGIDTEAFF. The CDR3 nucleotides read TGCAGCGTCACTAAACGAGGACAGGGGATTGACACTGAAGCTTTCTTT.

The chain has TRBV6-5 and TRBJ1-2; 9 bases are a match to TRBD1. The CDR3 runs to 16 residues. The trim removed 0 bases at V and 0 bases at J, leaving 2 bases unmatched. Germline V gene sequence: CDR1 MNHEY, CDR2 SVGAGI. The CDR3 loop reads CASSYSGQGSNYGYTF. As DNA, the CDR3 is TGTGCCAGCAGTTACTCGGGACAGGGCTCTAACTATGGCTACACCTTC.

The rearrangement links TRBV2 to TRBJ1-4; D unresolved. Per the germline V gene, CDR1 is SNHLY and CDR2 is FYNNEI. This CDR3 contains 15 residues. V was trimmed by 6 bases and J by 0 bases, leaving 11 bases between them. This CDR3 is CASSVSGATNEKLFF. The CDR3 DNA reads TGTGCCAGCAGCGTAAGCGGAGCAACTAATGAAAAACTGTTTTTT.

V is TRBV11-3 and J is TRBJ2-5; 7 bases match TRBD2. The germline CDR1 and CDR2 sequences are SGHNT and YENEEA. The CDR3 loop spans 14 amino acids. V gave up 5 bases and J gave up 4 bases; unmatched junction bases: 7. Written as DNA, the CDR3 is TGTGCCAGCAGCGGGGGGGGAATGGCAGAGACCCAGTACTTC. Amino acids: CASSGGGMAETQYF.

This clone was detected once. The chain couples TRBV28 to TRBJ1-5; D is uncertain. Per germline, CDR1 MDHEN and CDR2 SYDVKM. V lost 7 bases, J lost 3 bases, and 10 bases lay in between. The CDR3 contains 13 residues. The chain's CDR3 is CASTRVSNQPQHF. The DNA of the CDR3 is TGTGCCAGCACGAGGGTTTCCAATCAGCCCCAGCATTTT. Variable domain in full (rest from reference TRBV28 and TRBJ1-5): DVKVTQSSRYLVKRTGEKVFLECVQDMDHENMFWYRQDPGLGLRLIYFSYDVKMKEKGDIPEGYSVSREKKERFSLILESASTNQTSMYLCASTRVSNQPQHFGDGTRLSIL.

J is TRBJ1-2 and V is TRBV30; D is possibly TRBD1 (6 bases). Per the germline V gene, CDR1 is GTSNPN and CDR2 is SVGIG (reference sequence). Trimming took 8 bases from V and 8 from J, leaving 24 bases between them. The CDR3 spans 14 residues. CDR3 in DNA: TGTGCCGGATCCCGGGACATCACCGCTAGGGGCTACACCTTC. It yields the protein CAGSRDITARGYTF.

The chain uses TRBV11-2 and TRBJ1-2, with D perhaps matching TRBD1 (5 bases). Trimming removed 4 bases from V and 6 bases from J, with 15 bases in between. Germline loops: CDR1 SGHAT, CDR2 FQNNGV. The CDR3 totals 14 residues. CDR3 coding DNA: TGTGCCAGCAGCTCCGAGGCAGGGACTCATGGCTACACCTTC. It is translated as CASSSEAGTHGYTF. Based on the CDR3 plus reference TRBV11-2 and TRBJ1-2, the full variable domain is EAGVAQSPRYKIIEKRQSVAFWCNPISGHATLYWYQQILGQGPKLLIQFQNNGVVDDSQLPKDRFSAERLKGVDSTLKIQPAKLEDSAVYLCASSSEAGTHGYTFGSGTRLTVV.

This clone was found a few times. The chain is built from TRBV5-1 and TRBJ1-6; no firm D call. CDR1 is SGHRS and CDR2 is YFSETQ in the germline V gene. Trimming stripped 0 bases from V and 0 bases from J, with 4 bases between. The CDR3 has 15 residues. DNA for the CDR3: TGCGCCAGCAGCTTGGACAGCTCCTATAATTCACCCCTCCACTTT. This sequence encodes CASSLDSSYNSPLHF.

This chain links TRBV9 with TRBJ2-7; D remains unclear. V lost 0 bases, J lost 3 bases, and 10 bases lay in between. Germline CDR1 reads SGDLS; CDR2 reads YYNGEE. This CDR3 has 14 residues. CDR3 region: CASSVDGRNYEQYF. The CDR3 bases are TGTGCCAGCAGCGTAGATGGCAGGAACTACGAGCAGTACTTC.

The V gene is TRBV10-3, the J gene TRBJ1-1; D may be TRBD1 (6 bases). V was trimmed by 6 bases and J by 6 bases, leaving 14 bases between them. The CDR3 covers 13 residues. Germline CDR1 and CDR2: ENHRY and SYGVKD. For the CDR3, the DNA is TGTGCCATCAGGGTTTCAGGGGACGCTGAAGCTTTCTTT. It codes for CAIRVSGDAEAFF.

The V call is TRBV5-4, the J call TRBJ2-7, with 8 bases matching TRBD1. The CDR3 is 16 amino acids. Germline V gene lookup returns CDR1 SGHNT and CDR2 YYREEE (reference sequence). V shed 0 bases, J shed 2 bases, and the junction held 7 bases outside the gene matches. The CDR3 reads CASSLGTGPRTYEQYF. The CDR3 DNA reads TGTGCCAGCAGCTTGGGGACAGGGCCCCGGACCTACGAGCAGTACTTC.

The V and J genes are TRBV11-3 and TRBJ2-2, with TRBD2 identical over 13 bases. Germline V gene data show CDR1 as SGHNT and CDR2 as YENEEA. The CDR3 is 17 amino acids. The V gene end was trimmed by 5 bases and the J gene end by 6 bases; junction bases not matched to a gene: 9. DNA for the CDR3: TGTGCCAGCAGCCTCGGACTAGCGGGAGTCTACTCCGGGGAGCTGTTTTTT. It encodes CASSLGLAGVYSGELFF.

The chain links TRBV11-3 to TRBJ1-1; TRBD1 matches 9 bases. Germline V lookup: CDR1 SGHNT, CDR2 YENEEA. V trimming: 5 bases; J trimming: 4 bases; junction bases outside the gene matches: 8. The CDR3 sequence is 15 residues long. DNA of the CDR3: TGTGCCAGCAGCCCGTGGGACAGGGAGACCACTGAAGCTTTCTTT. Amino acid sequence: CASSPWDRETTEAFF.

This chain uses TRBV5-8 with TRBJ1-5; 9 bases agree with TRBD1. The germline V gene has CDR1 SGHTS and CDR2 YDEGEE. The CDR3 is made up of 15 amino acids. V shed 0 bases and J 3 bases; nucleotides not matched to a gene: 1. The CDR3 region is CASSLGQGDNQPQHF. DNA for the CDR3: TGTGCCAGCAGCTTGGGACAGGGGGACAATCAGCCCCAGCATTTT.

The rearrangement uses TRBV9 and TRBJ2-7; 7 bases are a match to TRBD2. CDR1 is SGDLS, CDR2 YYNGEE, per germline. The CDR3 is 14 residues long. V shed 3 bases and J 4 bases; nucleotides not matched to a gene: 7. The CDR3: CASSDGGGPYEQYF. The DNA for the CDR3 is TGTGCCAGCAGCGACGGGGGAGGGCCATACGAGCAGTACTTC.

The chain joins TRBV14 to TRBJ1-1, with D perhaps TRBD1 (6 bases). The CDR3 sequence is 15 residues long. Germline values: CDR1 SGHDN, CDR2 FVKESK. The V and J ends lost 4 bases and 3 bases respectively, with 15 bases between them. CDR3: CASSRYRVWDTEAFF. The CDR3 DNA is TGTGCCAGCAGCCGCTACAGGGTCTGGGACACTGAAGCTTTCTTT. The full variable domain, in which reference TRBV14 and TRBJ1-1 provide the parts outside the CDR3, is EAGVTQFPSHSVIEKGQTVTLRCDPISGHDNLYWYRRVMGKEIKFLLHFVKESKQDESGMPNNRFLAERTGGTYSTLKVQPAELEDSGVYFCASSRYRVWDTEAFFGQGTRLTVV.

V is TRBV7-2 and J is TRBJ1-5; 9 nucleotides line up with TRBD1. Germline V gene lookup returns CDR1 SGHTA and CDR2 FQGNSA. The CDR3 consists of 16 residues. J gave up 9 bases and V 2 bases, and 11 bases lay outside the gene matches. CDR3 in DNA: TGTGCCAGCAGCTTAAGTAAGACAGGGGGGATAGGGCCCCAGCATTTT. It specifies CASSLSKTGGIGPQHF.

The genes are TRBV27 and TRBJ1-5, with 11 bases that match TRBD1. This CDR3 region has 21 residues. Germline V gene lookup returns CDR1 MNHEY and CDR2 SMNVEV (reference sequence). V shed 5 bases and J 0 bases; nucleotides not matched to a gene: 18. The CDR3 loop is CASSPRLKGQGDLDSNQPQHF. The CDR3 DNA reads as TGTGCCAGCAGTCCTCGCCTGAAGGGACAGGGGGATCTTGATAGCAATCAGCCCCAGCATTTT.

V is TRBV11-2 and J is TRBJ1-2; 11 positions match TRBD1. CDR1 and CDR2 (germline): SGHAT, FQNNGV. The CDR3 length is 17 residues. V shed 6 bases and J 3 bases; nucleotides not matched to a gene: 12. The CDR3 spells CASRNPGQGVLYYGYTF. CDR3 bases: TGTGCCAGCAGGAACCCGGGACAGGGGGTCCTTTACTATGGCTACACCTTC.

The chain links TRBV5-6 to TRBJ1-2; D is perhaps TRBD1 (6 bases). CDR3 length equals 14 residues. With 0 bases removed from V and 4 bases from J, the gap between germline ends came to 10 bases. Germline V CDR1 and CDR2: SGHDT, YYEEEE. The CDR3 DNA reads TGTGCCAGCAGCTTGGCGAGGGGGTCCTATGGCTACACCTTC. As protein: CASSLARGSYGYTF.

This clone occurred once. The chain combines TRBV9 with TRBJ2-1, with 8 bases fitting TRBD1. V was pared by 3 bases and J by 12 bases, with 11 bases of the junction left unmatched. This CDR3 has 14 amino acids. The germline CDR1 and CDR2 sequences are SGDLS and YYNGEE. The CDR3 coding sequence is TGTGCCAGCAGCGGTGGGGGGACAGGCAACGGGCAGTTCTTC. Its protein product is CASSGGGTGNGQFF.

The rearrangement uses TRBV5-1 and TRBJ1-6, with a possible D match to TRBD1 (5 bases). Trimming cost V 10 bases and J 8 bases, with 16 bases left between them. The CDR3 is 13 amino acids. Germline CDR1 reads SGHRS; CDR2 reads YFSETQ. This CDR3 is CASQGRGDSPLHF. The CDR3 DNA is TGCGCCTCTCAGGGCCGGGGGGATTCACCCCTCCACTTT. The variable domain in full, completed from reference TRBV5-1 and TRBJ1-6, reads KAGVTQTPRYLIKTRGQQVTLSCSPISGHRSVSWYQQTPGQGLQFLFEYFSETQRNKGNFPGRFSGRQFSNSRSEMNVSTLELGDSALYLCASQGRGDSPLHFGNGTRLTVT.

The chain joins TRBV5-5 to TRBJ1-1, with 7 bases matching TRBD1. Germline CDR1 is SGHKS and CDR2 is YYEKEE (reference sequence). The CDR3 extends over 15 amino acids. The J segment lost 3 bases and the V segment lost 5 bases, leaving 10 bases of the junction unmatched. The CDR3 reads CASRTQTGLDTEAFF. DNA of the CDR3: TGTGCCAGCAGAACCCAGACAGGGCTTGACACTGAAGCTTTCTTT.

V usage is TRBV7-9 and J usage is TRBJ2-3; 8 bases match TRBD2. CDR3 length: 14 amino acids. CDR1 is SEHNR, CDR2 FQNEAQ, per germline (reference sequence). V gave up 8 bases and J gave up 6 bases; unmatched junction bases: 10. CDR3 in amino acids: CASRSGGAIDTQYF. DNA of the CDR3: TGTGCCAGCCGGTCCGGGGGGGCCATTGATACGCAGTATTTT.

This sequence joins TRBV5-1 and TRBJ1-5, with a possible D match to TRBD1 (5 bases). V was pared by 3 bases and J by 6 bases, with 13 bases between. The CDR3 length is 14 residues. The germline gives CDR1 SGHRS, CDR2 YFSETQ. CDR3 DNA: TGCGCCAGCAGCTCCGCCGGGGGTGTTCAGCCCCAGCATTTT. Residues: CASSSAGGVQPQHF.

The rearrangement uses TRBV3-1 (or the pseudogene TRBV3-2) and TRBJ1-5; possible D gene TRBD1, 6 bases. Germline assignment: CDR1 LGHDT and CDR2 YNNKEL (reference sequence). CDR3 size: 16 residues. V was cut by 3 bases and J by 4 bases, with 16 bases left in between. The CDR3 coding sequence is TGTGCCAGCAGCCAGGACGGACAGCTTGATAATCAGCCCCAGCATTTT. Its translation is CASSQDGQLDNQPQHF.

The chain joins TRBV2 to TRBJ2-5, with 8 bases matching TRBD1. Germline V gene data show CDR1 as SNHLY and CDR2 as FYNNEI. The CDR3 sequence is 12 residues long. Trimming at V came to 6 bases and at J to 13 bases, leaving 10 bases not matched to a gene. The CDR3 nucleotides read TGTGCCAGCAGCCCGGGACAGGCTGACCTGTACTTC. It encodes CASSPGQADLYF.